These 24 T cell receptor beta chains came from one sample sequenced in a study of CD8+CD57+ T cells in acquired aplastic anemia. For CDR3 and TCR beta VDJ profiling, genomic DNA was the template used. TCRdb itself ran the reads through MiXCR, one entry per CDR3 protein. The data contain about 180,000 distinct CDR3 sequences, about 50% of them seen just once; the ten biggest clones take up over 10%. For sequencing, patients were chosen who had shown expansion of CD8+CD57+ cells by flow cytometry. Sequencing input: sorted CD4+, CD8+, or CD8+CD57+ T cells (not recorded which) from PBMCs. These receptors all stem from a human donor with aplastic anemia.

The table lists this clonotype with many counts. V is TRBV2 and J is TRBJ1-5; TRBD1 is a possible D gene (5 bases). CDR1 SNHLY and CDR2 FYNNEI come from the germline V gene. The CDR3 runs 15 residues. V lost 2 bases and J 3 bases, leaving 11 bases between the germline ends. CDR3 DNA: TGTGCCAGCAGTGAATTGACGGGGACCAATCAGCCCCAGCATTTT. Translating it yields CASSELTGTNQPQHF.

This clonotype was detected a few times. V and J are TRBV10-3 and TRBJ1-6; D is ambiguous. Deletions cut 4 bases from V and 7 bases from J, with 11 bases between. Germline V CDR1 and CDR2: ENHRY, SYGVKD. CDR3 length: 14 amino acids. This CDR3 reads CAISGSGGNSPLHF. Written as DNA, the CDR3 is TGTGCCATCAGTGGCTCAGGCGGCAATTCACCCCTCCACTTT.

This clonotype was observed at least ten times. The CDR3 region is CASSLEGFSNQPQHF. CDR3 DNA sequence: TGCGCCAGCAGCTTGGAGGGGTTTAGCAATCAGCCCCAGCATTTT. The chain couples TRBV5-1 to TRBJ1-5; possible D gene TRBD1, 5 bases. Trimming took off 0 bases at V and 0 bases at J, with 7 bases between the two ends. Germline CDR1 is SGHRS and CDR2 is YFSETQ. The CDR3 contains 15 residues.

This chain links TRBV7-3 with TRBJ2-1; the match to TRBD2 covers 9 bases. V gave up 5 bases and J gave up 4 bases; unmatched junction bases: 3. This CDR3 is 14 amino acids long. Germline V gene lookup returns CDR1 SGHTA and CDR2 FQGTGA. Written as DNA, the CDR3 is TGTGCCAGCAGCACGGGACTAGCATACAATGAGCAGTTCTTC. Its translation is CASSTGLAYNEQFF.

J is TRBJ1-1 and V is TRBV20-1; 7 bases map to TRBD1. V trimming: 7 bases; J trimming: 8 bases; junction bases outside the gene matches: 10. The V gene's germline CDR1 is DFQATT and CDR2 SNEGSKA (reference sequence). This CDR3 comprises 12 residues. The CDR3: CSVRQDRTEAFF. CDR3 nucleotide sequence: TGCAGTGTCCGCCAGGACAGGACGGAAGCTTTCTTT.

Many counts were recorded for this clonotype. The V call is TRBV20-1, the J call TRBJ2-3; 9 bases are a match to TRBD2. The CDR3 contains 13 residues. With 6 bases clipped from V and 1 base from J, the junction kept 2 bases outside the gene matches. Germline V gene data show CDR1 as DFQATT and CDR2 as SNEGSKA (reference sequence). DNA for the CDR3: TGCAGTGCGGGACTAGCTGGCACAGATACGCAGTATTTT. As protein: CSAGLAGTDTQYF.

V usage is TRBV20-1 and J usage is TRBJ2-6; TRBD2 matches at 7 bases. Looked up from germline, CDR1 is DFQATT and CDR2 is SNEGSKA (reference sequence). The ends lost 0 bases at V and 4 bases at J; junction bases unmatched: 15. CDR3 length: 19 residues. The CDR3 sequence: CSARDRGLAGAGGANVLTF. The CDR3 nucleotides read TGCAGTGCTAGAGATCGCGGACTGGCGGGAGCTGGGGGGGCCAACGTCCTGACTTTC.

This chain connects TRBV6-1 to TRBJ1-1, with TRBD1 as a possible D gene (6 bases). The CDR3 runs to 14 residues. Per the germline V gene, CDR1 is MNHNS and CDR2 is SASEGT. V lost 7 bases and J lost 5, with 17 bases in between. The CDR3 nucleotides are TGTGCCAGCACAAAGGGGGGGCTTGGGACTGAAGCTTTCTTT. Translated: CASTKGGLGTEAFF.

V is TRBV18 and J is TRBJ2-2, with D hard to call. Per germline, CDR1 KGHSH and CDR2 LQKENI. The CDR3 has 14 amino acids. The V end lost 2 bases, the J end lost 6 bases, and 10 bases lay between the germline ends. CDR3 amino acids: CASSPGYGAGELFF. CDR3 DNA sequence: TGTGCCAGCTCACCAGGCTATGGCGCCGGGGAGCTGTTTTTT.

The chain recombines TRBV12-3 or TRBV12-4 with TRBJ2-7; possibly TRBD1 for D (6 bases). Trimming took off 6 bases at V and 9 bases at J, with 18 bases between the two ends. This CDR3 contains 13 residues. In DNA form, the CDR3 reads TGTGCCAGCAGGCAGGGGCATCCCGGTGGGCAGTACTTC. Translating gives CASRQGHPGGQYF.

The V and J genes are TRBV20-1 and TRBJ2-7; a weak D match, TRBD2 (6 bases). This CDR3 is 13 amino acids long. Trimming removed 6 bases from V and 1 base from J, with 13 bases in between. The germline CDR1 and CDR2 sequences are DFQATT and SNEGSKA (reference sequence). For the CDR3, the DNA is TGCAGTGCCTCCGCGGGACTTTCCTACGAGCAGTACTTC. Translated: CSASAGLSYEQYF.

The J gene is TRBJ2-1, the V gene TRBV2; 7 positions match TRBD2. The CDR3 runs 14 residues. With 5 bases clipped from V and 10 bases from J, the junction kept 11 bases outside the gene matches. The V gene's germline CDR1 is SNHLY and CDR2 FYNNEI. CDR3 residues: CASSLAGVVREQFF. The CDR3 coding sequence is TGTGCCAGCAGTTTAGCGGGTGTCGTACGAGAGCAGTTCTTC.

V is TRBV20-1 and J is TRBJ2-7, with D maybe TRBD2 (6 bases). V lost 0 bases, J lost 3 bases, and 12 bases lay in between. The length of the CDR3 is 14 residues. The germline gives CDR1 DFQATT, CDR2 SNEGSKA (reference sequence). This chain's CDR3 is CSARDVRGVYEQYF. Written as DNA, the CDR3 is TGCAGTGCTAGAGATGTGCGGGGTGTCTACGAGCAGTACTTC.

The J gene is TRBJ2-1, the V gene TRBV24-1; 9 bases line up with TRBD1. This CDR3 contains 15 residues. J gave up 9 bases and V 3 bases, and 8 bases lay outside the gene matches. CDR1 and CDR2 from the germline V gene are KGHDR and SFDVKD. The DNA for the CDR3 is TGTGCCACCAGTGATCCGACAGGGGGGAGGGTTGAGCAGTTCTTC. Residues: CATSDPTGGRVEQFF.

V usage is TRBV10-1 and J usage is TRBJ2-5; 15 bases map to TRBD2. V shed 11 bases, J shed 5 bases, and the junction held 15 bases outside the gene matches. CDR1 is WNHNN, CDR2 SYGVQD, per germline (reference sequence). The CDR3 has 17 amino acids. The CDR3 nucleotides are TGCGCCTGCTGGACTAGCGGGGGGGCGGGGGCCGAGGAGACCCAGTACTTC. It codes for CACWTSGGAGAEETQYF.

This clonotype came up many times. This chain connects TRBV24-1 to TRBJ2-3; 12 nucleotides line up with TRBD1. Per germline, CDR1 KGHDR and CDR2 SFDVKD. The V segment lost 4 bases and the J segment 3 bases; nucleotides outside the gene matches: 7. The CDR3 runs 17 residues. The CDR3 DNA is TGTGCCACCAGTGACCCGGGGACAGGGGGCTCGACAGATACGCAGTATTTT. It codes for CATSDPGTGGSTDTQYF.

There are many counts of this clonotype. The gene calls are TRBV20-1 and TRBJ2-2, with a weak D call TRBD2 (6 bases). Trimming removed 3 bases from V and 5 bases from J, with 16 bases in between. The CDR3 spans 15 residues. The germline V gene has CDR1 DFQATT and CDR2 SNEGSKA (reference sequence). The DNA of the CDR3 is TGCAGTGCTAGGGCCGGAGGGCGCGAAACCGGGGAGCTGTTTTTT. Translation: CSARAGGRETGELFF.

There are many counts of this clonotype. The chain links TRBV12-3 or TRBV12-4 to TRBJ1-1; the D gene is possibly TRBD1 (5 bases). There are 12 residues in the CDR3. Trimming took off 8 bases at V and 4 bases at J, with 11 bases between the two ends. CDR3 protein: CASRKGVTEAFF. CDR3 sequence (DNA): TGTGCCAGCCGAAAAGGGGTCACTGAAGCTTTCTTT.

The chain uses TRBV19 and TRBJ2-3, with D maybe TRBD2 (6 bases). V was cut by 3 bases and J by 6 bases, with 13 bases left in between. Germline V gene sequence: CDR1 LNHDA, CDR2 SQIVND (reference sequence). This CDR3 is 14 amino acids long. The CDR3 DNA reads TGTGCCAGTAGTATTGCGGGGCTTAGTGATACGCAGTATTTT. It is translated as CASSIAGLSDTQYF.

The chain recombines TRBV29-1 with TRBJ2-2; no clear D. This CDR3 has 13 residues. CDR1 and CDR2 (germline): SQVTM, ANQGSEA. Trimming pared 4 bases from V and 1 base from J, leaving 7 bases between. Here the CDR3 DNA reads TGCAGCGTTGTAGTCAGGAACACCGGGGAGCTGTTTTTT. Translated: CSVVVRNTGELFF.

V is TRBV2 and J is TRBJ1-1, with D unclear. V lost 7 bases and J 1 base, leaving 10 bases between the germline ends. Germline V CDR1 and CDR2: SNHLY, FYNNEI. The CDR3 has 13 amino acids. CDR3 protein: CASTVTGNTEAFF. In DNA, the CDR3 is TGTGCCAGCACAGTGACGGGGAACACTGAAGCTTTCTTT.

V is TRBV20-1 and J is TRBJ2-2, with TRBD1 matching 9 bases. Germline trimming cut 6 bases from V and 6 bases from J; bases unmatched to any gene: 5. This CDR3 spans 13 amino acids. Germline values: CDR1 DFQATT, CDR2 SNEGSKA (reference sequence). CDR3 loop: CSARTGDSGELFF. The CDR3 DNA is TGCAGTGCGCGGACAGGGGATTCCGGGGAGCTGTTTTTT.

This clonotype was seen a few times. This chain uses TRBV7-9 with TRBJ2-3, with 7 bases lining up with TRBD2. J was trimmed by 1 base and V by 5 bases; bases with no gene match: 6. The CDR3 has 15 amino acids. Germline V lookup: CDR1 SEHNR, CDR2 FQNEAQ (reference sequence). The CDR3 is CASSPAGFGTDTQYF. For the CDR3, the DNA is TGTGCCAGCAGCCCAGCGGGGTTTGGCACAGATACGCAGTATTTT.

The genes are TRBV15 and TRBJ1-1, with no clear D. From germline, CDR1 is LNHNV and CDR2 YYDKDF (reference sequence). V dropped 3 bases and J dropped 8 bases, with 10 bases sitting between them. The CDR3 length is 12 residues. CDR3 amino acids: CATSSVGLEAFF. As DNA, the CDR3 is TGTGCCACCAGCAGCGTCGGACTAGAAGCTTTCTTT.